A single sample gave rise to the 29 T cell receptor beta chains below, sequenced in a study of T cells in Graves' hyperthyroidism and ophthalmopathy. Authors of the study amplified TCR beta CDR3 regions from RNA transcripts. When the TCR CDR3 underwent first-round RT-PCR, the HTBI primer set was used. MiXCR, applied by TCRdb to the multiplex PCR reads, yields one record per CDR3 protein. The sample includes 410,000 or so distinct CDR3 sequences, roughly 14% of them seen just once. What was sequenced was blood. These receptors were collected from a young man with Graves' ophthalmopathy.

In this sample, this clonotype turned up many times. This chain uses TRBV27 with TRBJ2-5, with D unresolved. The CDR3 contains 13 residues. Trimming took off 2 bases at V and 0 bases at J, with 4 bases between the two ends. Germline CDR1 is MNHEY and CDR2 is SMNVEV (reference sequence). CDR3 in amino acids: CASSLKYQETQYF. The CDR3, as DNA: TGTGCCAGCAGTTTAAAGTACCAAGAGACCCAGTACTTC.

The chain combines TRBV7-9 with TRBJ1-1; 7 bases fit TRBD1. The V gene end was trimmed by 8 bases and the J gene end by 5 bases; junction bases not matched to a gene: 8. The CDR3 is 13 amino acids. Per germline, CDR1 SEHNR and CDR2 FQNEAQ (reference sequence). The CDR3 sequence: CASGRGGGTEAFF. Here the CDR3 DNA reads TGTGCCAGCGGCAGAGGGGGCGGGACTGAAGCTTTCTTT.

There are many counts of this clonotype. The V and J genes are TRBV30 and TRBJ2-3; D tentatively fits TRBD1 or TRBD2 (6 bases each). Trimming stripped 0 bases from V and 9 bases from J, with 13 bases between. The CDR3 loop spans 13 amino acids. Germline values: CDR1 GTSNPN, CDR2 SVGIG (reference sequence). The CDR3 sequence is CAWSVILGGTQYF. The CDR3 DNA follows: TGTGCCTGGAGTGTAATTCTCGGGGGCACGCAGTATTTT.

This clonotype was detected many times. The chain is built from TRBV7-6 and TRBJ2-1, with 9 bases that match TRBD2. V shed 1 base and J 2 bases; nucleotides not matched to a gene: 6. The germline gives CDR1 SGHVS, CDR2 FNYEAQ. The CDR3 length is 17 residues. CDR3 region: CASSLGLAGSTYNEQFF. For the CDR3, the DNA is TGTGCCAGCAGCTTAGGGCTAGCGGGATCAACCTACAATGAGCAGTTCTTC.

This clonotype was picked up many times. The rearrangement uses TRBV7-8 and TRBJ1-2; no clear D gene. CDR3 length: 13 residues. V lost 2 bases, J lost 5 bases, and 9 bases lay in between. Germline CDR1 SGHVS, CDR2 FQNEAQ. The CDR3 nucleotides are TGTGCCAGCAGCTTATTAGGCTATTATGGCTACACCTTC. This sequence encodes CASSLLGYYGYTF.

This clonotype appeared many times. V is TRBV12-3 or TRBV12-4 and J is TRBJ2-4; D remains ambiguous. This CDR3 has 11 amino acids. Trimming pared 3 bases from V and 6 bases from J, leaving 3 bases between. CDR3 DNA: TGTGCCAGCAGTTTGAGAAACATTCAGTACTTC. Encoded protein: CASSLRNIQYF.

This clonotype was recorded at least ten times. The chain combines TRBV20-1 with TRBJ1-1; D is perhaps TRBD1 (5 bases). Trimming shortened V by 4 bases and J by 0 bases, and 9 bases separated the two germline ends. The CDR3 length is 13 residues. Germline CDR1 and CDR2: DFQATT and SNEGSKA (reference sequence). CDR3 residues: CSAKGFMNTEAFF. Written as DNA, the CDR3 is TGCAGTGCTAAGGGGTTCATGAACACTGAAGCTTTCTTT.

This clonotype was detected ten times or more. The rearrangement joins TRBV12-3 or TRBV12-4 to TRBJ2-5, with 9 bases lining up with TRBD1. V was pared by 4 bases and J by 5 bases, with 8 bases of the junction left unmatched. The CDR3 runs to 15 residues. The CDR3 DNA reads as TGTGCCAGCAGTTCCCCGGACAGGGGTTCGGAGACCCAGTACTTC. Translated: CASSSPDRGSETQYF.

This clonotype appeared a few times. The rearrangement joins TRBV20-1 to TRBJ1-1; unclear D gene. CDR1 and CDR2 from the germline V gene are DFQATT and SNEGSKA (reference sequence). Trimming left V 5 bases short and J 2 bases short, with 15 bases between. This CDR3 has 14 residues. Here the CDR3 DNA reads TGCAGTGCTCTAGTTCCAGACACAAACACTGAAGCTTTCTTT. Translation gives CSALVPDTNTEAFF.

This clonotype appeared many times. The chain has TRBV7-2 and TRBJ2-1, with 7 bases lining up with TRBD2. With 5 bases clipped from V and 6 bases from J, the junction kept 1 base outside the gene matches. Germline values: CDR1 SGHTA, CDR2 FQGNSA. The CDR3 loop spans 12 amino acids. In DNA, the CDR3 is TGTGCCAGCAGCCGGACTAGCAATGAGCAGTTCTTC. As protein: CASSRTSNEQFF. Full variable domain (remainder filled in from reference TRBV7-2 and TRBJ2-1): GAGVSQSPSNKVTEKGKDVELRCDPISGHTALYWYRQSLGQGLEFLIYFQGNSAPDKSGLPSDRFSAERTGGSVSTLTIQRTQQEDSAVYLCASSRTSNEQFFGPGTRLTVL.

This clonotype showed up many times. The chain has TRBV2 and TRBJ2-2, with D perhaps given as TRBD1 or TRBD2 (5 bases each). Trimming pared 1 base from V and 4 bases from J, leaving 7 bases between. CDR1 and CDR2 (germline): SNHLY, FYNNEI. The CDR3 covers 14 residues. CDR3 bases: TGTGCCAGCAGTGAAGTGGGACCCACCGGGGAGCTGTTTTTT. Translation: CASSEVGPTGELFF.

This clonotype has a count of ten or more. The genes are TRBV5-1 and TRBJ2-1; 12 bases line up with TRBD2. The CDR3 sequence is 16 residues long. The V gene end was trimmed by 0 bases and the J gene end by 4 bases; junction bases not matched to a gene: 2. In germline, CDR1 is SGHRS, CDR2 YFSETQ. Written as DNA, the CDR3 is TGCGCCAGCAGCTTGGCGCTAGCGGGAGGGTACAATGAGCAGTTCTTC. Translating gives CASSLALAGGYNEQFF.

The genes are TRBV30 and TRBJ2-7; 8 bases are a match to TRBD1. The CDR3 is made up of 17 amino acids. Per the germline V gene, CDR1 is GTSNPN and CDR2 is SVGIG (reference sequence). V lost 1 base, J lost 0 bases, and 11 bases stayed unmatched. The CDR3 bases are TGTGCCTGGAGTGCCCGGACAGGGCCCTTTTACTCCTACGAGCAGTACTTC. The encoded protein is CAWSARTGPFYSYEQYF.

This sequence joins TRBV11-1 and TRBJ2-7; 14 positions match TRBD2. In germline, CDR1 is SGHAT, CDR2 FQDESV (reference sequence). The CDR3 is made up of 16 amino acids. V shed 4 bases, J shed 5 bases, and the junction held 7 bases outside the gene matches. CDR3 sequence: CASSSRETSGRDEQYF. The CDR3 nucleotides read TGTGCCAGCAGCTCCCGGGAGACTAGCGGGAGGGACGAGCAGTACTTC.

This clonotype was seen many times. The chain couples TRBV3-1 to TRBJ1-5; D not resolved. Germline CDR1 reads LGHDT; CDR2 reads YNNKEL (reference sequence). The V end lost 1 base, the J end lost 1 base, and 17 bases lay between the germline ends. The CDR3 spans 18 residues. CDR3 loop: CASSQGQRVGRSNQPQHF. CDR3 in DNA: TGTGCCAGCAGCCAAGGCCAGCGGGTGGGAAGGAGCAATCAGCCCCAGCATTTT.

The chain is built from TRBV7-9 and TRBJ1-5; 10 positions agree with TRBD1. The germline gives CDR1 SEHNR, CDR2 FQNEAQ (reference sequence). The CDR3 consists of 15 residues. J lost 3 bases, V lost 4 bases, and 3 bases had no gene match. CDR3 residues: CASSSGTGVNQPQHF. CDR3 in DNA: TGTGCCAGCAGCTCTGGGACAGGGGTCAATCAGCCCCAGCATTTT.

This clonotype was seen repeatedly, ten times or more. V gene TRBV27 combines with J gene TRBJ2-7; 7 bases align to TRBD1. The CDR3 runs 15 residues. Germline CDR1 and CDR2: MNHEY and SMNVEV (reference sequence). V shed 6 bases and J 6 bases; nucleotides not matched to a gene: 14. DNA of the CDR3: TGTGCCAGCAGCCCCGAGGACAGGCCCTCTTTCGAGCAGTACTTC. Translating it yields CASSPEDRPSFEQYF.

The table lists this clonotype with many counts. The chain is built from TRBV29-1 and TRBJ2-2; the D gene is possibly TRBD1 (6 bases). This CDR3 contains 12 residues. The germline CDR1 and CDR2 sequences are SQVTM and ANQGSEA. The V end lost 6 bases, the J end lost 4 bases, and 9 bases lay between the germline ends. The CDR3: CSVVQGTGELFF. The CDR3 nucleotides read TGCAGCGTAGTACAGGGCACCGGGGAGCTGTTTTTT.

The chain links TRBV3-1 to TRBJ2-6; 7 bases fit TRBD2. CDR1 is LGHDT and CDR2 is YNNKEL in the germline V gene (reference sequence). CDR3 length: 19 residues. V lost 2 bases, J lost 2 bases, and 12 bases stayed unmatched. Written as DNA, the CDR3 is TGTGCCAGCAGCCAAATATGGGGGGGGAGTAAGACTGGGGCCAACGTCCTGACTTTC. This translates into CASSQIWGGSKTGANVLTF.

In the case of this clonotype: A much larger clone differs from this one at a single base, so this may be a read error. Without the conserved terminal phenylalanine or tryptophan, this CDR3 likely stems from a read error. This chain connects TRBV29-1 to TRBJ2-5; D gene unclear. The CDR3 extends over 13 amino acids. Germline V gene data show CDR1 as SQVTM and CDR2 as ANQGSEA. Trimming pared 2 bases from V and 7 bases from J, leaving 14 bases between. CDR3 sequence reads: CSVEFGVVGTQYL. Here the CDR3 DNA reads TGCAGCGTTGAATTCGGCGTAGTTGGGACCCAGTACCTC.

This clonotype was seen ten or more times. The V gene is TRBV5-1, the J gene TRBJ2-7, with TRBD2 as a possible D gene (5 bases). CDR1 is SGHRS, CDR2 YFSETQ, per germline. Trimming removed 4 bases at V and 6 bases at J, with 14 bases between. The CDR3 has 13 residues. The DNA of the CDR3 is TGCGCCAGCAGCCCTTACGGGGTCGGCGAGCAGTACTTC. Encoded protein: CASSPYGVGEQYF.

This clonotype was recorded at least ten times. V gene TRBV6-1 combines with J gene TRBJ2-7, with TRBD1 matching 9 bases. Trimming removed 6 bases from V and 2 bases from J; junction bases left unmatched: 11. The CDR3 runs to 16 residues. Germline values: CDR1 MNHNS, CDR2 SASEGT. The CDR3 region is CASSKQPGQGTYEQYF. The CDR3 DNA is TGTGCCAGCAGCAAACAACCGGGACAGGGCACCTACGAGCAGTACTTC.

This clonotype was seen a few times. The J gene is TRBJ2-7, the V gene TRBV7-9; possible D gene TRBD1, 6 bases. There are 12 residues in the CDR3. The germline CDR1 and CDR2 sequences are SEHNR and FQNEAQ (reference sequence). Trimming pared 3 bases from V and 7 bases from J, leaving 10 bases between. CDR3 DNA sequence: TGTGCCAGCAGCTTCAGGGGTGGGGAGCAGTACTTC. Translating gives CASSFRGGEQYF.

Only a few counts were recorded for this clonotype. V and J are TRBV3-1 and TRBJ2-7; D is uncertain. From germline, CDR1 is LGHDT and CDR2 YNNKEL (reference sequence). The CDR3 totals 11 residues. Trimming took off 3 bases at V and 6 bases at J, with 6 bases between the two ends. The CDR3 DNA reads as TGTGCCAGCAGCCATGGCTCCGAGCAGTACTTC. It codes for CASSHGSEQYF.

Many counts were recorded for this clonotype. V is TRBV18 and J is TRBJ1-3; D call uncertain. There are 16 residues in the CDR3. Germline CDR1 and CDR2: KGHSH and LQKENI. The V gene lost 2 bases and the J gene lost 0 bases, with 11 bases spanning the gap. CDR3 DNA sequence: TGTGCCAGCTCACCATTTGACCCAGGCTCTGGAAACACCATATATTTT. Its translation is CASSPFDPGSGNTIYF.

This clonotype appeared many times. The chain links TRBV12-3 or TRBV12-4 to TRBJ1-2; 8 nucleotides line up with TRBD1. The J segment lost 7 bases and the V segment lost 5 bases, leaving 6 bases of the junction unmatched. The CDR3 extends over 13 amino acids. The CDR3 DNA sequence: TGTGCCAGCAGTATAGGGACAGGATCTGGCTACACCTTC. Translation gives CASSIGTGSGYTF.

This clonotype was seen repeatedly, ten times or more. V is TRBV9 and J is TRBJ2-3; D may be TRBD2 (6 bases). The V gene's germline CDR1 is SGDLS and CDR2 YYNGEE. The V end was cut by 4 bases, the J end by 2 bases, with 11 bases between. The CDR3 totals 14 residues. The CDR3 loop is CASSPRTTTDTQYF. The CDR3 DNA reads as TGTGCCAGCAGCCCTAGGACTACCACAGATACGCAGTATTTT.

The chain recombines TRBV9 with TRBJ2-2, with D maybe TRBD1 (5 bases). Germline CDR1 and CDR2: SGDLS and YYNGEE. V dropped 0 bases and J dropped 9 bases, with 12 bases sitting between them. The CDR3 consists of 14 residues. CDR3 sequence reads: CASSVEGPLRELFF. The CDR3 coding sequence is TGTGCCAGCAGCGTAGAGGGGCCCTTAAGGGAGCTGTTTTTT.

In its sample, this clonotype was seen many times. The chain links TRBV5-1 to TRBJ2-1, with D perhaps matching TRBD1 (6 bases). V lost 4 bases to trimming and J lost 0 bases, with 11 bases between them. CDR3 length: 15 amino acids. Germline V gene data show CDR1 as SGHRS and CDR2 as YFSETQ. The CDR3 loop is CASSSQGFSYNEQFF. In DNA form, the CDR3 reads TGCGCCAGCAGCAGCCAGGGGTTCTCCTACAATGAGCAGTTCTTC.